This T cell receptor beta chain was recorded in a study of beta chain features in type 1 diabetes (dated by TCRdb to between 2017 and 2018). Concerning the study at large: Mean age, gender distribution, total cell number and subset yield were not different between patients and healthy donors. Whereas all 28 donors provided naive and central memory subsets, regulatory and stem cell-like memory subsets were isolated from just 8 patients and roughly eight healthy donors. Across all samples, approximately 98,000,000 sorted cells were examined, and cell number per subset correlated strongly with RNA yield. The study compared the TCRB repertoires of sorted circulating CD4+ T cell subsets in recently diagnosed type 1 diabetes patients with those in matched healthy donors. Points the paper makes about the study in general: A moderate but significant shortening of TCRB CDR3 length was observed in type 1 diabetes patients in all four CD4+ subsets. The naive, central memory and regulatory TCRB repertoires appeared to resemble one another more closely among patients than among healthy donors. Sequencing cDNA rather than genomic DNA could over-represent highly expressing activated cells, although activation and CD3 levels did not differ between groups. Fewer insertions and more nucleotide deletions at VDJ recombination sites were observed in patients with type 1 diabetes, implying thymic rearrangement abnormalities. HLA sub-analyses involved small numbers of individuals, so any influence of HLA type on TCRB rearrangement remained unresolved. Shorter templates might be favored by PCR, yet because patient and control samples were amplified and corrected together, any such skew would affect both groups equally.

To note about this clone: Its antigen remains unidentified. No much larger clone exists at a distance of one base, and base qualities are not known.

A single peripheral blood draw of roughly 0.11 L on average was collected from each donor into heparinised tubes. A BD FACSAria II and a panel including CD45RO, CCR7, CD25, CD127, CD95 and CD27 were used to sort naive, central memory, regulatory and stem cell-like memory CD4+ T cells. A purity above 98% was achieved for all sorted populations. PBMCs were isolated immediately by Lymphoprep density gradient centrifugation and stained directly without culture. So that batch effects would be minimized, each experiment stained and sorted samples in pairs, pairing one healthy donor with one patient. All of the isolated RNA was reverse transcribed with the High Capacity cDNA Reverse Transcription Kit, so expressed TCRB transcripts were sequenced. Naive, central memory and regulatory T cell samples underwent deep immunoSEQ sequencing, averaging about 3.3 million total reads per sample. Sorted cells were lysed in RLT buffer, and RNA was extracted using DNase-treated RNeasy Micro or Mini kits according to cell number. Each cell subset was processed on its own to prevent cross-contamination, while patient and healthy donor samples were processed together. Using the immunoSEQ multiplex PCR, TCRB sequences were amplified from cDNA into 87-bp fragments spanning the CDR3 region. Amplicons were sequenced on the Illumina HiSeq platform. In the source study's methods: PCR bias was corrected computationally using synthetic template baselines, and reads within Hamming distance 2 were collapsed, with unmergeable singletons discarded. Reads were aligned to IMGT to assign V, D and J genes, CDR3 length, and insertions or deletions at six rearrangement sites. Within each subset, clonotype counts were normalized to sorted cell number, after which true diversity and Gini coefficients were computed with the tcR R package. The overlap coefficient, calculated on TCRB nucleotide sequences, was used to measure repertoire sharing. TCRdb holds this immuneACCESS table with in-frame rearrangements only. Some clones are missing; in checked studies, unresolved V genes explain under half, and the rest has no known cause. V, J and clone size are those of that table, while D and trimming were read from the DNA. For this sample the table gives 130,000 to 150,000 clones, of which about 12% were detected only once. Together, the top ten hold under 1.5% of the sample.

For CDR1 and CDR2, the germline V gene lists SGDLS and YYNGEE. The CDR3, cysteine through phenylalanine, is 16 amino acids long. Just CDR3 DNA is preserved here, 48 bases in frame from base 1. Germline trimming: 3 bases from V, 6 bases from J; junction bases outside gene matches: 9. The sample was central memory CD4+ T cells from blood. The source of this sequence is a man younger than 30 with type 1 diabetes. The chain joins TRBV9 to TRBJ1-6; TRBD1 agrees with 7 junctional bases. Here is the DNA: TGTGCCAGCAGCGGAGGGGGCGAGGTCTTTAATTCACCCCTCCACTTT. The encoded protein is CASSGGGEVFNSPLHF.